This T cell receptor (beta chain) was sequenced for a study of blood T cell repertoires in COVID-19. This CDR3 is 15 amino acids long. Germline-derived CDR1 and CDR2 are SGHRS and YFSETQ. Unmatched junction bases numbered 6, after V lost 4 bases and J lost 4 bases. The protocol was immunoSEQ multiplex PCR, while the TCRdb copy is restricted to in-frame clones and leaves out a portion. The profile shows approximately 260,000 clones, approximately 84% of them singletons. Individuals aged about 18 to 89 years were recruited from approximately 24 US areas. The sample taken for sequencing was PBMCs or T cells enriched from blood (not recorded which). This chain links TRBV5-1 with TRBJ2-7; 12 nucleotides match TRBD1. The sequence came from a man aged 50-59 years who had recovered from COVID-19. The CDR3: CASSGGTGGGYEQYF. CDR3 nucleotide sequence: TGCGCCAGCAGCGGCGGGACAGGGGGCGGATACGAGCAGTACTTC.